The 30 T cell receptor beta chains given below trace back to one sample, sequenced in a study of T cell changes during pregnancy in multiple sclerosis. The table came from immunoSEQ multiplex PCR; TCRdb's copy has only in-frame clones and leaves some out. The data show about 110,000 clones, with approximately 90% seen just once and around 3.5% held by the top ten. The input for sequencing was peripheral blood, taken after pregnancy. These receptors were taken from a female donor with multiple sclerosis, enrolled in a pregnancy study.

The V gene is TRBV7-9, the J gene TRBJ1-1; D gene ambiguous. Germline lookup yields CDR1 SEHNR and CDR2 FQNEAQ (reference sequence). CDR3 length equals 12 residues. V was cut by 5 bases and J by 1 base, with 5 bases left in between. As DNA, the CDR3 is TGTGCCAGCAGCGTCGGGAACACTGAAGCTTTCTTT. The encoded protein is CASSVGNTEAFF.

The chain recombines TRBV4-1 with TRBJ2-2; 10 positions agree with TRBD2. Losses at the gene ends were 0 bases for V and 4 bases for J; bases not matched to a gene: 8. Germline loops: CDR1 MGHRA, CDR2 YSYEKL. The CDR3 runs to 18 residues. The CDR3 nucleotides read TGCGCCAGCAGCCAAGACTCAGCGGGGGGGCCGGGCACCGGGGAGCTGTTTTTT. This encodes CASSQDSAGGPGTGELFF.

The chain employs TRBV7-3 and TRBJ2-7, with 9 nucleotides matching TRBD2. The V gene's germline CDR1 is SGHTA and CDR2 FQGTGA. This CDR3 has 15 residues. V was clipped by 4 bases and J by 4 bases; unmatched bases: 8. CDR3 DNA: TGTGCCAGCAGCTACGCGGGGGGGGGAACTTACGAGCAGTACTTC. Protein sequence: CASSYAGGGTYEQYF.

This sequence joins TRBV19 and TRBJ2-3; TRBD2 matches 8 bases. The junction had 8 bases not matched to a gene; V was cut back by 6 bases and J by 3 bases. The CDR3 is 15 amino acids. The germline V gene has CDR1 LNHDA and CDR2 SQIVND (reference sequence). The CDR3 region has the DNA TGTGCCAGTAGAAACGGACTAGCTGGTACAGATACGCAGTATTTT. Translating gives CASRNGLAGTDTQYF.

The chain is built from TRBV7-3 and TRBJ2-3; 10 bases match TRBD2. This CDR3 is 15 amino acids long. CDR1 SGHTA and CDR2 FQGTGA come from the germline V gene. J lost 9 bases, V lost 2 bases, and 8 bases had no gene match. This chain's CDR3 is CASSLVAGGPRTQYF. In DNA form, the CDR3 reads TGTGCCAGCAGCTTAGTAGCGGGGGGCCCAAGGACGCAGTATTTT.

The chain employs TRBV11-2 and TRBJ1-2, with 8 bases matching TRBD1. The CDR3 is 16 residues long. Germline CDR1 reads SGHAT; CDR2 reads FQNNGV. Trimming cost V 4 bases and J 7 bases; bases outside gene matches: 14. The CDR3 nucleotides read TGTGCCAGCAGCTCGAAGAATATACAGGGGGTGCTTGGCTACACCTTC. Amino acids: CASSSKNIQGVLGYTF.

The CDR3 DNA reads TGTGCCAGCACCGCTGGTCCAGGGGCAGGAATTGGAAACACCATATATTTT. Its protein product is CASTAGPGAGIGNTIYF. J is TRBJ1-3 and V is TRBV11-2, with D perhaps TRBD1 (6 bases). CDR3 size: 17 residues. In germline, CDR1 is SGHAT, CDR2 FQNNGV. V lost 7 bases and J 3 bases, leaving 22 bases between the germline ends.

For the CDR3, the DNA is TGTGCCAGTGACAGGGGGCCTAGGAACACTGAAGCTTTCTTT. Encoded protein: CASDRGPRNTEAFF. V and J are TRBV6-6 and TRBJ1-1; TRBD1 aligns across 10 bases. Germline V gives CDR1 MNHNY, CDR2 SVGAGI (reference sequence). J was trimmed by 1 base and V by 9 bases; bases with no gene match: 5. This CDR3 is built from 14 residues.

This clone is judged medium-sized. The chain is built from TRBV14 and TRBJ1-6; D may be TRBD1 (5 bases). The CDR3 has 14 amino acids. Germline V gene sequence: CDR1 SGHDN, CDR2 FVKESK. V lost 4 bases and J lost 6, with 10 bases in between. The CDR3 spells CASSPGLINSPLHF. DNA for the CDR3: TGTGCCAGCAGCCCGGGACTGATTAATTCACCCCTCCACTTT.

This clone was counted once. This chain links TRBV29-1 with TRBJ2-5; 13 nucleotides agree with TRBD2. Germline trimming cut 7 bases from V and 5 bases from J; bases unmatched to any gene: 7. This CDR3 has 14 amino acids. Germline CDR1 SQVTM, CDR2 ANQGSEA. The DNA of the CDR3 is TGCAGCGCTTGGACTAGCGGGAGTAAGGAGACCCAGTACTTC. Its translation: CSAWTSGSKETQYF.

J is TRBJ1-1 and V is TRBV30, with D perhaps TRBD1 (6 bases). The CDR3 is 13 amino acids. Germline CDR1 is GTSNPN and CDR2 is SVGIG (reference sequence). V was pared by 8 bases and J by 6 bases, with 19 bases between. CDR3 in amino acids: CAKLGRGRPEAFF. The CDR3 DNA reads as TGTGCCAAGTTGGGCAGGGGTAGGCCTGAAGCTTTCTTT.

V and J are TRBV5-1 and TRBJ2-7; D gene uncertain. In germline, CDR1 is SGHRS, CDR2 YFSETQ. CDR3 length equals 14 residues. V lost 0 bases and J 4 bases, leaving 11 bases between the germline ends. CDR3 DNA sequence: TGCGCCAGCAGCTTGGCACAGTCTCGATACGAGCAGTACTTC. This encodes CASSLAQSRYEQYF.

This clone appeared a single time. The rearrangement joins TRBV15 to TRBJ2-7; 8 nucleotides agree with TRBD2. The CDR3 is 13 residues long. Germline assignment: CDR1 LNHNV and CDR2 YYDKDF (reference sequence). Losses at the gene ends were 8 bases for V and 6 bases for J; bases not matched to a gene: 9. CDR3 in amino acids: CATSPGGPVEQYF. CDR3 DNA sequence: TGTGCCACCTCCCCGGGGGGGCCTGTCGAGCAGTACTTC.

On this clone: The same CDR3 arises from other DNA sequences in this sample as well. V usage is TRBV13 and J usage is TRBJ1-6, with D possibly matching TRBD1 (5 bases). Germline CDR1 reads PRHDT; CDR2 reads FYEKMQ (reference sequence). This CDR3 has 16 residues. The V end lost 2 bases, the J end lost 9 bases, and 17 bases lay between the germline ends. In DNA, the CDR3 is TGTGCCAGCAGCTTACCCAAGGACAAAGGTCGTTCACCCCTCCACTTT. Translation: CASSLPKDKGRSPLHF.

This sequence joins TRBV6-5 and TRBJ1-3, with 7 bases fitting TRBD1. After removal of 5 bases from V and 2 bases from J, the junction contained 3 bases not matched to a gene. The germline V gene has CDR1 MNHEY and CDR2 SVGAGI. CDR3 length equals 14 residues. The CDR3 reads CASSEQGTGNTIYF. The DNA for the CDR3 is TGTGCCAGCAGTGAACAGGGGACTGGAAACACCATATATTTT.

The V call is TRBV10-3, the J call TRBJ1-5, with D unresolved. The CDR3 sequence is 15 residues long. Trimming cost V 6 bases and J 2 bases, with 14 bases left between them. Germline values: CDR1 ENHRY, CDR2 SYGVKD. The CDR3 reads CAISAAREGNQPQHF. CDR3 in DNA: TGTGCCATCAGCGCAGCGAGGGAGGGCAATCAGCCCCAGCATTTT.

The rearrangement uses TRBV10-3 and TRBJ1-6; no firm D call. Germline V CDR1 and CDR2: ENHRY, SYGVKD. The CDR3 has 15 residues. The V end was cut by 2 bases, the J end by 6 bases, with 11 bases between. CDR3 sequence: CAISEDGRGNSPLHF. CDR3 coding DNA: TGTGCCATCAGTGAGGATGGACGGGGTAATTCACCCCTCCACTTT.

This clone was picked up a small number of times. The rearrangement uses TRBV2 and TRBJ2-5; D might be TRBD2 (5 bases). In germline, CDR1 is SNHLY, CDR2 FYNNEI. This CDR3 has 14 residues. Trimming shortened V by 5 bases and J by 0 bases, and 10 bases separated the two germline ends. In DNA form, the CDR3 reads TGTGCCAGCAGTCAGGAGGTCCACCAAGAGACCCAGTACTTC. Protein: CASSQEVHQETQYF.

The rearrangement uses TRBV19 and TRBJ1-5; D not certain. Germline V gene lookup returns CDR1 LNHDA and CDR2 SQIVND (reference sequence). This CDR3 spans 15 amino acids. Deletions cut 2 bases from V and 5 bases from J, with 13 bases between. The CDR3 region is CASSISEGGDQPQHF. CDR3 bases: TGTGCCAGTAGTATAAGTGAGGGCGGGGATCAGCCCCAGCATTTT.

Only one count was recorded for this clone. J is TRBJ1-4 and V is TRBV7-9, with 9 bases that match TRBD1. Germline V CDR1 and CDR2: SEHNR, FQNEAQ (reference sequence). The CDR3 is 16 residues long. V was pared by 0 bases and J by 8 bases, with 7 bases of the junction left unmatched. For the CDR3, the DNA is TGTGCCAGCAGCTTAGCAACGGGACAGGGAGTGGAAAAACTGTTTTTT. Translating it yields CASSLATGQGVEKLFF.

This rearrangement joins TRBV27 to TRBJ2-2; D gene uncertain. Trimming cost V 5 bases and J 4 bases, with 14 bases left between them. This CDR3 is built from 15 residues. Per the germline V gene, CDR1 is MNHEY and CDR2 is SMNVEV (reference sequence). This CDR3 is CASSIAPVGTGELFF. The CDR3 DNA follows: TGTGCCAGCAGTATAGCCCCCGTGGGCACCGGGGAGCTGTTTTTT.

This chain connects TRBV4-1 to TRBJ2-7, with D tentatively TRBD2 (5 bases). The V gene lost 1 base and the J gene lost 2 bases, with 9 bases spanning the gap. The germline V gene has CDR1 MGHRA and CDR2 YSYEKL. This CDR3 has 14 amino acids. CDR3 residues: CASSQVEGTYEQYF. The CDR3, as DNA: TGCGCCAGCAGCCAAGTCGAGGGAACCTACGAGCAGTACTTC.

CDR3 region: CSVGPDRPPGYGYTF. The CDR3 coding sequence is TGCAGCGTTGGCCCTGACAGGCCACCGGGTTATGGCTACACCTTC. The chain joins TRBV29-1 to TRBJ1-2, with D tentatively TRBD1 (6 bases). The CDR3 runs 15 residues. Deletions cut 4 bases from V and 5 bases from J, with 20 bases between. Looked up from germline, CDR1 is SQVTM and CDR2 is ANQGSEA.

The chain combines TRBV30 with TRBJ2-1, with TRBD2 identical over 14 bases. This CDR3 has 15 amino acids. Germline V lookup: CDR1 GTSNPN, CDR2 SVGIG (reference sequence). The V and J ends lost 8 bases and 7 bases, in that order; junction bases with no gene match: 10. The DNA for the CDR3 is TGTGCCCTGACCCTGACTAGCGGGGGGGCAAATGAGCAGTTCTTC. This gives the protein CALTLTSGGANEQFF.

J is TRBJ2-7 and V is TRBV19; weak D call: TRBD1 (5 bases). The ends were cut back, 3 bases at V and 6 bases at J, with 9 bases in the middle. CDR1 is LNHDA and CDR2 is SQIVND in the germline V gene (reference sequence). The CDR3 loop spans 12 amino acids. This CDR3 reads CASSIAGSEQYF. CDR3 bases: TGTGCCAGTAGTATCGCAGGGTCCGAGCAGTACTTC.

The genes are TRBV9 and TRBJ1-1; D possibly corresponds to TRBD1 (5 bases). V lost 0 bases, J lost 0 bases, and 18 bases lay in between. Germline CDR1 SGDLS, CDR2 YYNGEE. The CDR3 contains 18 residues. This CDR3 reads CASSVGGGGVLMNTEAFF. Here the CDR3 DNA reads TGTGCCAGCAGCGTAGGGGGGGGAGGGGTCCTTATGAACACTGAAGCTTTCTTT.

The CDR3 reads CASRNDRQGREKLFF. The CDR3 bases are TGTGCCAGCAGGAACGACAGACAGGGAAGAGAAAAACTGTTTTTT. The rearrangement uses TRBV2 and TRBJ1-4, with 7 positions matching TRBD1. The germline gives CDR1 SNHLY, CDR2 FYNNEI. The CDR3 sequence is 15 residues long. V lost 6 bases to trimming and J lost 8 bases; unmatched junction nucleotides: 12.

The chain employs TRBV9 and TRBJ2-3; D may be TRBD1 (7 bases). Trimming took 0 bases from V and 5 from J, leaving 10 bases between them. Germline V gene data show CDR1 as SGDLS and CDR2 as YYNGEE. The CDR3 contains 14 residues. This chain's CDR3 is CASSVGQGGDTQYF. Here the CDR3 DNA reads TGTGCCAGCAGCGTAGGACAGGGAGGAGATACGCAGTATTTT.

The rearrangement joins TRBV6-1 to TRBJ1-1; D is undetermined. The germline CDR1 and CDR2 sequences are MNHNS and SASEGT. The CDR3 consists of 16 residues. V lost 3 bases and J lost 0, with 14 bases in between. CDR3 nucleotides: TGTGCCAGCAGTGAGGGTTGGGAGGGCGTGAACACTGAAGCTTTCTTT. Its protein product is CASSEGWEGVNTEAFF.

The genes are TRBV6-5 and TRBJ2-7; 7 bases map to TRBD2. The CDR3 has 15 amino acids. J gave up 5 bases and V 0 bases, and 7 bases lay outside the gene matches. Germline CDR1 reads MNHEY; CDR2 reads SVGAGI. In DNA, the CDR3 is TGTGCCAGCAGTTACTCGACGTGGGGGAGGGACGAGCAGTACTTC. Translation: CASSYSTWGRDEQYF.